This TCR beta chain was identified in a study of T cells expressing NK-cell markers. Study overall: It was sorted CD3+CD56-NKG2C+, CD3+CD56+NKG2C- and CD3+CD56+NKG2C+ T cells that provided the TCR beta repertoires. Within the sequenced cohort of eight donors, seven exhibited HCMV seropositivity and one was seronegative.

The CDR3 has 18 amino acids. The germline V gene encodes CDR1 KGHDR and CDR2 SFDVKD. TCRdb re-called the 5' RACE reads and shows each CDR3 protein once, DNA omitted. The table for this sample gives fewer than 400,000 distinct CDR3 sequences. Study outcomes and limitations: The CD3+CD56-NKG2C+ fraction was also led by these clonotypes in four donors.

On this clonotype itself: Its antigen remains unknown.

The V and J genes are TRBV24-1 and TRBJ2-2; TCRdb picks TRBD2, but there is no DNA to check that call. This clonotype was sampled from a woman aged 45-65 years in good health. The specimen sequenced was blood T cells: a sorted CD56 or NKG2C T cell subset, CD4+ or CD8+ T cells, or bulk PBMC T cells (not recorded which). The CDR3 loop is CATSHPGLAGAASGELFF.